This T cell receptor (beta chain) was identified in a study of T-cell reconstitution after alpha-beta-depleted transplantation in children. Preparing the TCRbeta library involved the use of unique molecular identifiers. One entry per CDR3 protein, called by TCRdb with MiXCR from the PCR reads. The table shows 330,000 or so distinct CDR3 sequences, with 9% to 12% occurring only once. The starting material was PBMCs from the stem cell graft donor, obtained from the stem cell graft. The TCR was taken from a human donor who donated a stem cell graft to a child with acute lymphoblastic leukemia.

The CDR3 is CASSKKGRTNTEAFF. The CDR3 DNA follows: TGCGCCAGCAGCAAAAAGGGACGTACGAACACTGAAGCTTTCTTT. The chain is built from TRBV5-1 and TRBJ1-1, with D perhaps TRBD1 (5 bases). Germline CDR1 and CDR2: SGHRS and YFSETQ. Trimming removed 4 bases at V and 1 base at J, with 14 bases between. The CDR3 is made up of 15 amino acids.